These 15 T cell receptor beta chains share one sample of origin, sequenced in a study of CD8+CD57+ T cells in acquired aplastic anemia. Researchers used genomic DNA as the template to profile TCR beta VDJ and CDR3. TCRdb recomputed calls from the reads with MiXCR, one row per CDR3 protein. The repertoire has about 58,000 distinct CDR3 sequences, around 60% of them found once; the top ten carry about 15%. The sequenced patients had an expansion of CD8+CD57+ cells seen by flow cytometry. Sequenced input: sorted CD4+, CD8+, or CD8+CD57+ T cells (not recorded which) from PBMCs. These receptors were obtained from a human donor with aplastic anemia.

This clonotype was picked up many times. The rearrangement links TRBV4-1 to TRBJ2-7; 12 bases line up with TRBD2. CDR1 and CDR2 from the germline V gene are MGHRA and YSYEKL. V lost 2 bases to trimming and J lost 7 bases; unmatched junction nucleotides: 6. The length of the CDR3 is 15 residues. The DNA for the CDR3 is TGCGCCAGCAGCCAATTAAGGACTAGCGGGGCAGAGCAGTACTTC. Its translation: CASSQLRTSGAEQYF.

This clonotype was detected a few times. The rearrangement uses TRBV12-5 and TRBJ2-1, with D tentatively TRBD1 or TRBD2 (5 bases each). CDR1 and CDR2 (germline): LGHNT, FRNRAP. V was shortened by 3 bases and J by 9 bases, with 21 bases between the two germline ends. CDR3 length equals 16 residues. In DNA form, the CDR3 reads TGTGCTAGTGGTTTAGGGGCGGGCCACCCGGGAAGTGAGCAGTTCTTC. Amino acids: CASGLGAGHPGSEQFF.

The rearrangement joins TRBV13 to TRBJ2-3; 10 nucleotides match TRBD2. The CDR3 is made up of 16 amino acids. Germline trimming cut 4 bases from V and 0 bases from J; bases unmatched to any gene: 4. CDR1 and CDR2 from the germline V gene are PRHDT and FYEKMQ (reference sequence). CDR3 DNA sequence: TGTGCCAGCAGCTCAGGACTAGCGGCTAGCACAGATACGCAGTATTTT. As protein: CASSSGLAASTDTQYF. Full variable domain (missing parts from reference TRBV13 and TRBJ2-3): AAGVIQSPRHLIKEKRETATLKCYPIPRHDTVYWYQQGPGQDPQFLISFYEKMQSDKGSIPDRFSAQQFSDYHSELNMSSLELGDSALYFCASSSGLAASTDTQYFGPGTRLTVL.

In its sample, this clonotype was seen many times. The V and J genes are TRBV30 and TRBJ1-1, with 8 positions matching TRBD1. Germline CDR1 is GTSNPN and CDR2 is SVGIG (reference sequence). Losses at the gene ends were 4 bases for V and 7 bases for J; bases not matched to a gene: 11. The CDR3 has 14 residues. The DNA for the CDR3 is TGTGCCTGGATCGGCAGGGGGCCTCGTAATGAAGCTTTCTTT. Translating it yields CAWIGRGPRNEAFF.

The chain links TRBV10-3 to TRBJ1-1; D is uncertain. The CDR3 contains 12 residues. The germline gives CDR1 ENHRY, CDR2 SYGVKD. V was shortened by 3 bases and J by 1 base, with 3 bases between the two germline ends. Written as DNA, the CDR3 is TGTGCCATCAGTGATGGGAACACTGAAGCTTTCTTT. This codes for CAISDGNTEAFF.

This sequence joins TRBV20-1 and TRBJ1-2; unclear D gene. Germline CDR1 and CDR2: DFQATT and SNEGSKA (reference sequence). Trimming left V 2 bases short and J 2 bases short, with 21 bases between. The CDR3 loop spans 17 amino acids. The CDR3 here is CSARSPTPDSENYGYTF. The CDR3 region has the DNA TGCAGTGCTAGAAGTCCAACCCCCGATAGCGAGAACTATGGCTACACCTTC.

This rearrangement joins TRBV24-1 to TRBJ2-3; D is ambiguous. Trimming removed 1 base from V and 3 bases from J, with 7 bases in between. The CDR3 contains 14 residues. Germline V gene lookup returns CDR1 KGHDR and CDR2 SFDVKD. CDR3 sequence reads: CATSDFDGTDTQYF. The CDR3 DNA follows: TGTGCCACCAGTGATTTTGACGGGACAGATACGCAGTATTTT.

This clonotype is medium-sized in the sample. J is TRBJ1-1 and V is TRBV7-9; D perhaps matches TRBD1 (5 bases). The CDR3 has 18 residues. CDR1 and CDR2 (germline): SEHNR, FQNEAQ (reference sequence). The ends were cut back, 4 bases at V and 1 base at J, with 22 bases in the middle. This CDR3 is CASSYPGGLIAANTEAFF. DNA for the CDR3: TGTGCCAGCAGCTATCCGGGGGGTTTAATAGCGGCGAACACTGAAGCTTTCTTT. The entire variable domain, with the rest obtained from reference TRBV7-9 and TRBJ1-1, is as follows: DTGVSQNPRHKITKRGQNVTFRCDPISEHNRLYWYRQTLGQGPEFLTYFQNEAQLEKSRLLSDRFSAERPKGSFSTLEIQRTEQGDSAMYLCASSYPGGLIAANTEAFFGQGTRLTVV.

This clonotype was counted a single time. CDR3 protein: CSASAGGNYGYTF. CDR3 in DNA: TGCAGTGCTAGTGCAGGGGGCAACTATGGCTACACCTTC. The chain uses TRBV20-1 and TRBJ1-2; 8 positions match TRBD1. V was clipped by 3 bases and J by 2 bases; unmatched bases: 2. The CDR3 loop spans 13 amino acids. In germline, CDR1 is DFQATT, CDR2 SNEGSKA (reference sequence).

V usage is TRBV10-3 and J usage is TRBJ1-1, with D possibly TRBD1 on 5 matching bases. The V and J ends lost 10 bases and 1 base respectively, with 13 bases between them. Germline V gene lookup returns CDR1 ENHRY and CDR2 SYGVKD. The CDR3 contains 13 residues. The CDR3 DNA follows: TGTGCCAGCGCGACAGCCGCGAACACTGAAGCTTTCTTT. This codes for CASATAANTEAFF.

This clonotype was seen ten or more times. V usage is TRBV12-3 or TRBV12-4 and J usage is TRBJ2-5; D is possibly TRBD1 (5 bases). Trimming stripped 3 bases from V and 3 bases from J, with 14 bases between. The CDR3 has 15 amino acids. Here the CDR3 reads CASSLNQGGEETQYF. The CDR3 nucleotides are TGTGCCAGCAGTTTGAATCAGGGTGGTGAAGAGACCCAGTACTTC.

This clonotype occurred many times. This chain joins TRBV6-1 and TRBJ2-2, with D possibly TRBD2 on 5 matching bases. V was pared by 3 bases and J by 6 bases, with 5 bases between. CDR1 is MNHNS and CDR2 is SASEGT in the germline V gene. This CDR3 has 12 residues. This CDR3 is CASSDGAGELFF. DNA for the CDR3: TGTGCCAGCAGTGACGGGGCCGGGGAGCTGTTTTTT.

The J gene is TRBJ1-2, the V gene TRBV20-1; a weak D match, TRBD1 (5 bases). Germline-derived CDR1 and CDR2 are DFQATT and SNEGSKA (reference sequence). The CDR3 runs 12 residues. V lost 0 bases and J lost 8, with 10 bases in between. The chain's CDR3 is CSARDQGDGYTF. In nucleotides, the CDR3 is TGCAGTGCTAGAGATCAGGGAGACGGCTACACCTTC.

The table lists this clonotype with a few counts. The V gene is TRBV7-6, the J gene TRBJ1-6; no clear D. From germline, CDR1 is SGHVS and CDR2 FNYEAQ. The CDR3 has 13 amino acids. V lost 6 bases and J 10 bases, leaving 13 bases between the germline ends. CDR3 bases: TGTGCCAGCAGTGAAGCGCGAGGGTCACCCCTCCACTTT. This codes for CASSEARGSPLHF.

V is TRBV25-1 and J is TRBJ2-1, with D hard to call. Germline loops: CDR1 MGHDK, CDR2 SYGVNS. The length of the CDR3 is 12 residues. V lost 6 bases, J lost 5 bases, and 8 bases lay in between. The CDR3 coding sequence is TGTGCCAGCAGCCCGACCGACAATGAGCAGTTCTTC. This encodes CASSPTDNEQFF.